This passage covers 17 T cell receptor beta chains from one sample sequenced in a study of CD8+CD57+ T cells in acquired aplastic anemia. Profiles of TCR beta VDJ and CDR3 were generated from a genomic DNA template. TCRdb fed the reads into MiXCR, producing one record per CDR3 protein. The sample contains approximately 380,000 distinct CDR3 sequences, 60% to 80% of which appear only once. The source material was sorted CD4+, CD8+, or CD8+CD57+ T cells (not recorded which) from PBMCs. The receptor set was obtained from a human donor in good health, serving as a control.

Points on this clonotype: The junction departs from germline at one end; a sequencing error may be responsible. The gene calls are TRBV7-7 and TRBJ2-2; no reliable D call. Germline assignment: CDR1 SSHAT and CDR2 FNYEAQ (reference sequence). The CDR3 has 14 residues. CDR3 DNA sequence: TGTGCTAGCAGTTCCCCCGGGTTCGGCGGGGAGCTGTTTTTT. It yields the protein CASSSPGFGGELFF. The whole variable domain, filled in from reference TRBV7-7 and TRBJ2-2, reads GAGVSQSPRYKVTKRGQDVTLRCDPISSHATLYWYQQALGQGPEFLTYFNYEAQPDKSGLPSDRFSAERPEGSISTLTIQRTEQRDSAMYRCASSSPGFGGELFFGEGSRLTVL.

Comments on this clonotype: In this CDR3 the conserved last residue, phenylalanine or tryptophan, is missing, so a read error is likely. The rearrangement joins TRBV29-1 to TRBJ1-1, with D perhaps TRBD1 (5 bases). The V and J ends lost 7 bases and 5 bases respectively, with 17 bases between them. The CDR3 has 13 residues. CDR1 is SQVTM, CDR2 ANQGSEA, per germline. The CDR3 DNA sequence: TGCAGCGGGGGGGAGGTCCGGGGGACTGAAGCTTTCTCG. It yields the protein CSGGEVRGTEAFS.

Worth noting for this clonotype: Because the CDR3 is missing its conserved closing phenylalanine or tryptophan, this is likely a read error. The limits of the CDR3 on the DNA are not certain, so only TCRdb's listed CDR3 is given. The V and J genes are TRBV19 and TRBJ2-3; the DNA was not used to check the table's D call, TRBD1. Germline assignment: CDR1 LNHDA and CDR2 SQIVND (reference sequence). Including both end residues, the CDR3 is 14 amino acids long. This CDR3 is CASGKTDTQDFGSG.

This chain joins TRBV2 and TRBJ2-7; 15 nucleotides line up with TRBD2. The CDR3 totals 19 residues. With V trimmed by 0 bases and J by 2 bases, 8 bases remained unmatched. The V gene's germline CDR1 is SNHLY and CDR2 FYNNEI. CDR3 protein: CASSEADRTSGGDTYEQYF. The CDR3 DNA is TGTGCCAGCAGTGAAGCGGATAGGACTAGCGGGGGGGACACCTACGAGCAGTACTTC.

Concerning this clonotype: The junction differs from germline at one of its ends, possibly a read error. The chain couples TRBV2 to TRBJ1-2, with D perhaps matching TRBD1 (5 bases). Germline V gene sequence: CDR1 SNHLY, CDR2 FYNNEI. The CDR3 is made up of 16 amino acids. The CDR3 DNA reads TGTGCCAGCAGTTACCCCCAGGTGCAGGGTGGCTATGCCTACACCTTC. Translating gives CASSYPQVQGGYAYTF.

This clonotype was detected once. The chain recombines TRBV9 with TRBJ1-2; the D gene is possibly TRBD1 (6 bases). CDR1 and CDR2 from the germline V gene are SGDLS and YYNGEE. The CDR3 length is 15 residues. V was pared by 3 bases and J by 12 bases, with 24 bases between. CDR3 region: CASSATRGGGDQDTF. For the CDR3, the DNA is TGTGCCAGCAGCGCCACTAGGGGGGGCGGGGACCAGGACACCTTC.

In regard to this clonotype: The germline gene is not matched at one end of the junction; a read error may be the cause. The chain is built from TRBV15 and TRBJ2-1, with D possibly being TRBD1 or TRBD2 (6 bases each). CDR1 and CDR2 (germline): LNHNV, YYDKDF (reference sequence). The CDR3 totals 14 residues. CDR3 protein: CASRRGTGDNGQFF. As DNA, the CDR3 is TGTGCCAGCAGGCGAGGGACGGGGGACAATGGGCAGTTCTTC.

The rearrangement uses TRBV7-6 and TRBJ1-6; D is ambiguous. The V gene's germline CDR1 is SGHVS and CDR2 FNYEAQ. This CDR3 has 14 residues. V was pared by 3 bases and J by 7 bases, with 10 bases between. The CDR3 nucleotides are TGTGCCAGCAGCTTGGACGGACTAAATTCACCCCTCCACTTT. Amino acid sequence: CASSLDGLNSPLHF.

This rearrangement joins TRBV24-1 to TRBJ2-3, with D unclear. Trimming pared 3 bases from V and 8 bases from J, leaving 8 bases between. The CDR3 extends over 12 amino acids. The germline V gene encodes CDR1 KGHDR and CDR2 SFDVKD. The CDR3: CATSDQEGTQYF. The CDR3 region has the DNA TGTGCCACCAGTGATCAGGAAGGTACGCAGTATTTT.

The rearrangement joins TRBV7-8 to TRBJ2-7, with 8 bases that match TRBD1. This CDR3 is built from 15 residues. Germline V gives CDR1 SGHVS, CDR2 FQNEAQ. Losses at the gene ends were 1 base for V and 4 bases for J; bases not matched to a gene: 6. This CDR3 reads CASSLGPGGIYEQYF. The CDR3 DNA follows: TGTGCCAGCAGCTTAGGTCCAGGGGGCATATACGAGCAGTACTTC.

This clonotype was observed many times. A junction boundary mismatches the germline segment, possibly from a read error. V is TRBV12-3 or TRBV12-4 and J is TRBJ2-3; 8 positions match TRBD2. This CDR3 has 15 amino acids. DNA for the CDR3: TGCGCCAGCAGCTTGGCCGGGGGGGGCACAGATACGCAGTATTTT. It encodes CASSLAGGGTDTQYF.

In the case of this clonotype: Lacking the conserved final phenylalanine or tryptophan, this CDR3 likely reflects a read error. The limits of the CDR3 on the DNA are not certain, so only TCRdb's listed CDR3 is given. The CDR3 sequence: CASSLQGSPGNTI. This chain links TRBV7-8 with TRBJ1-2; the D call TRBD1 from the table was never checked on the DNA. The CDR3 numbers 13 amino acids, ends counted. CDR1 and CDR2 from the germline V gene are SGHVS and FQNEAQ.

The chain employs TRBV5-4 and TRBJ1-2, with 7 bases lining up with TRBD1. The V and J ends lost 2 bases and 6 bases, in that order; junction bases with no gene match: 10. Germline-derived CDR1 and CDR2 are SGHNT and YYREEE (reference sequence). There are 15 residues in the CDR3. CDR3 bases: TGTGCCAGCAGCTTCCCAGGGGGGGCGCGGAATGGCTACACCTTC. It encodes CASSFPGGARNGYTF. Full variable domain (missing parts from reference TRBV5-4 and TRBJ1-2): ETGVTQSPTHLIKTRGQQVTLRCSSQSGHNTVSWYQQALGQGPQFIFQYYREEENGRGNFPPRFSGLQFPNYSSELNVNALELDDSALYLCASSFPGGARNGYTFGSGTRLTVV.

J is TRBJ2-3 and V is TRBV25-1; 11 bases fit TRBD2. The CDR3 spans 16 residues. V dropped 3 bases and J dropped 2; count of bases not matched to a gene: 4. Germline assignment: CDR1 MGHDK and CDR2 SYGVNS. The CDR3 region has the DNA TGTGCCAGCAGTGACGAACTAGCGGGGGTCACAGATACGCAGTATTTT. Its translation is CASSDELAGVTDTQYF.

The J gene is TRBJ2-7, the V gene TRBV7-9; D call uncertain. Trimming took 0 bases from V and 6 from J, leaving 12 bases between them. The germline V gene encodes CDR1 SEHNR and CDR2 FQNEAQ (reference sequence). The CDR3 covers 14 residues. CDR3 coding DNA: TGTGCCAGCAGCTTAGCCGCTTTACAGAGCGAGCAGTACTTC. Translation: CASSLAALQSEQYF.

This clonotype was picked up many times. J is TRBJ1-1 and V is TRBV5-4; D unclear. V was pared by 4 bases and J by 1 base, with 11 bases between. CDR3 length: 14 residues. The germline gives CDR1 SGHNT, CDR2 YYREEE (reference sequence). CDR3 DNA sequence: TGTGCCAGCAGCCCTCCGGGCCGGAACACTGAAGCTTTCTTT. Translated, it gives CASSPPGRNTEAFF.

In the case of this clonotype: One junction end does not reproduce the germline sequence, and a read error may be involved. The chain joins TRBV19 to TRBJ2-5; tentatively, D is TRBD2 (6 bases). Germline V gene sequence: CDR1 LNHDA, CDR2 SQIVND (reference sequence). The CDR3 totals 16 residues. The CDR3 region is CASSFNAGLYGDTLDF. The CDR3 bases are TGTGCCAGTAGTTTTAATGCGGGGCTATATGGCGACACCCTCGACTTC.